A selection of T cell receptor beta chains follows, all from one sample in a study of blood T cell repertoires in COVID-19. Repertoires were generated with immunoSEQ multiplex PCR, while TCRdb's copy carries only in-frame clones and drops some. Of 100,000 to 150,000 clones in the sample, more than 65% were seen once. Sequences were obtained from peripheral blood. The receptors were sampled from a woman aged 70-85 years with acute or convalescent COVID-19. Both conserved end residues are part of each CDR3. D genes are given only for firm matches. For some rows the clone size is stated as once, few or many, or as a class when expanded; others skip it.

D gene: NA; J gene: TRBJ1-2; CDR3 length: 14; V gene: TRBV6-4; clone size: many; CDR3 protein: CASRPGAANYGYTF; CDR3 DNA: TGTGCCAGCCGTCCAGGGGCGGCTAACTATGGCTACACCTTC
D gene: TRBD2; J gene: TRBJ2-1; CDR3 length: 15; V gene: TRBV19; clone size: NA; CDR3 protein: CASSRSGGPYNEQFF; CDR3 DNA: TGTGCCAGTAGTCGAAGCGGGGGACCCTACAATGAGCAGTTCTTC
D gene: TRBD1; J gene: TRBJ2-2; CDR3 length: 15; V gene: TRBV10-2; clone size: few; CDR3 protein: CASSWDSANTGELFF; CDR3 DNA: TGCGCCAGCTCTTGGGACAGCGCGAACACCGGGGAGCTGTTTTTT
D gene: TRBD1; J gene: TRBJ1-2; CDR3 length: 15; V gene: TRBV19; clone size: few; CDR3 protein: CASSKPGQTNYGYTF; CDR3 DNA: TGTGCCAGTAGTAAACCGGGACAGACTAACTATGGCTACACCTTC
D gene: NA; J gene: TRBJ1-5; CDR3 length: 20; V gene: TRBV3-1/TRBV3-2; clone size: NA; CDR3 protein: CASSQDSGQGPRLRNQPQHF; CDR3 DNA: TGTGCCAGCAGCCAAGATTCGGGGCAGGGGCCGCGCTTACGCAATCAGCCCCAGCATTTT
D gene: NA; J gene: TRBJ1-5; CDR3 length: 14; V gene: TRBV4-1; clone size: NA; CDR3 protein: CASSFTGGGEAQHF; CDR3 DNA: TGCGCCAGCAGCTTCACTGGCGGGGGGGAGGCTCAGCATTTT
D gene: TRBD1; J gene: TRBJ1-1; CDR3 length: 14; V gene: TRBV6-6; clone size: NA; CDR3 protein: CASSRGQGNTEAFF; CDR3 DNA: TGTGCCAGCAGTCGGGGACAGGGGAACACTGAAGCTTTCTTT
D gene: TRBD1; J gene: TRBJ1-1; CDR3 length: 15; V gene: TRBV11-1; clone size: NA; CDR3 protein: CASSLHRGPVTEAFF; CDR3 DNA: TGTGCCAGCAGCTTACACAGGGGGCCAGTCACTGAAGCTTTCTTT
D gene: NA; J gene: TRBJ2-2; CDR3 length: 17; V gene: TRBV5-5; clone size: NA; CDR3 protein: CASSLEDLALNTGELFF; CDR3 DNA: TGTGCCAGCAGCTTGGAGGATCTAGCGCTAAACACCGGGGAGCTGTTTTTT
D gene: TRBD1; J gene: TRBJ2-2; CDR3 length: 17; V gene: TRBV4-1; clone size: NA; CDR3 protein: CASSTRGTGINTGELFF; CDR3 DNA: TGCGCCAGCAGCACCCGAGGGACAGGGATCAACACCGGGGAGCTGTTTTTT
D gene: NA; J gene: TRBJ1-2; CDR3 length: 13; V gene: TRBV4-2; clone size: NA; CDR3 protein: CASSPDSSLGYTF; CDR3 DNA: TGTGCCAGCAGCCCCGACAGCTCTCTTGGCTACACCTTC
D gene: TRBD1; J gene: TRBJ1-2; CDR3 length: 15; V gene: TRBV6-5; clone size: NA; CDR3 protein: CASTRWDREGTGYTF; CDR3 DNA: TGTGCCAGCACCAGATGGGACAGGGAAGGAACAGGCTACACCTTC
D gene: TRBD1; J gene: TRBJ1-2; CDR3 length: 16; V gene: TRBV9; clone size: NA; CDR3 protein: CASSVDSTGASYGYTF; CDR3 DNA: TGTGCCAGCAGCGTAGACTCGACAGGGGCAAGCTATGGCTACACCTTC
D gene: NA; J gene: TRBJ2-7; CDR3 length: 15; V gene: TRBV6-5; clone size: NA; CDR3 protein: CASSAGPGDYYEQYF; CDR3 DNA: TGTGCCAGCAGCGCAGGGCCAGGGGACTACTACGAGCAGTACTTC
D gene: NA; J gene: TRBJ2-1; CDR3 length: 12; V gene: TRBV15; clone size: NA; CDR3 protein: CATSTEGNEQFF; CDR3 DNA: TGTGCCACCAGCACGGAGGGCAATGAGCAGTTCTTC
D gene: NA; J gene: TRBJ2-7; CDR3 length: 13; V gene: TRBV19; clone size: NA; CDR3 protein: CASSPSLHYEQYF; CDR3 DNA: TGTGCCAGTAGTCCTAGCCTACACTACGAGCAGTACTTC
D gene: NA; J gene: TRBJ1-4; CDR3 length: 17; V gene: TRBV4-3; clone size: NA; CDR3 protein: CASSQELASATNEKLFF; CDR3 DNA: TGCGCCAGCAGCCAAGAATTAGCCTCTGCAACTAATGAAAAACTGTTTTTT
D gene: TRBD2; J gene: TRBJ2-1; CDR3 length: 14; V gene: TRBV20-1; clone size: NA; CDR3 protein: CSASLGGGFNEQFF; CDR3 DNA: TGCAGTGCTAGTTTGGGGGGGGGTTTCAATGAGCAGTTCTTC
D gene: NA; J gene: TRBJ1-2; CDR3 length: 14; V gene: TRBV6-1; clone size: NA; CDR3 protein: CASSESGRGQGYTF; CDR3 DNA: TGTGCCAGCAGTGAGTCGGGCAGGGGTCAAGGCTACACCTTC
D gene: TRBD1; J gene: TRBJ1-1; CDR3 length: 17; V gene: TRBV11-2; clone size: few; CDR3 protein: CASSTSLTGGWGTEAFF; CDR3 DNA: TGTGCCAGCAGCACCTCCTTGACAGGGGGCTGGGGCACTGAAGCTTTCTTT
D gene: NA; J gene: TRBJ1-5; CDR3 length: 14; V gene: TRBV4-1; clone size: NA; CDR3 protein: CASSGGVSNQPQHF; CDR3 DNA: TGCGCCAGCAGCGGAGGGGTTAGCAATCAGCCCCAGCATTTT
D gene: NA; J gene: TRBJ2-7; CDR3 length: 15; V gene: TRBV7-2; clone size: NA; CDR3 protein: CASSLAGGGHYEQYF; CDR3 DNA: TGTGCCAGCAGCTTAGCAGGAGGGGGCCACTACGAGCAGTACTTC
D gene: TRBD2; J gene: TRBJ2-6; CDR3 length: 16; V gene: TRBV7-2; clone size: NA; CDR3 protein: CASSLDGGTGANVLTF; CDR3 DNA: TGTGCCAGCAGCTTAGACGGGGGGACTGGGGCCAACGTCCTGACTTTC
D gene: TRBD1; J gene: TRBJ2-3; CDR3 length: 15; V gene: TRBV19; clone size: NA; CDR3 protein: CASSIFGQGADTQYF; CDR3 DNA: TGTGCCAGTAGTATCTTCGGGCAGGGGGCAGATACGCAGTATTTT